A selection of T cell receptor beta chains follows, all from one sample in a study of glioma-infiltrating T cells after dendritic cell vaccination. TCRdb's table, derived via immunoSEQ multiplex PCR, lists solely in-frame clones and lacks some. The sample has about 90,000 clones; around 86% are singletons. The sequencing used blood, collected after dendritic cell vaccination. The receptor set was obtained from a human donor with glioblastoma. Both conserved end residues are part of each CDR3. Each record gives: D gene, J gene, clone size, V gene, CDR3 DNA, CDR3 protein. A D gene is named only where the DNA matches it firmly. Clone size is not always given. Where it is, it says once, few, many or a class for expanded clones.

>.|TRBJ2-5|.|TRBV4-3
TGCGCCAGCAGCCAAGATTCCGGGAAGGGGACCCAGTACTTC
CASSQDSGKGTQYF
>.|TRBJ1-1|few|TRBV6-1
TGTGCCAGCAGTGAAACAGAGAACACTGAAGCTTTCTTT
CASSETENTEAFF
>.|TRBJ1-2|once|TRBV6-1
TGTGCCAGCAGTAGGCGACAGTTTGGCTACACCTTC
CASSRRQFGYTF
>.|TRBJ1-2|once|TRBV7-8
TGTGCCAGCAGCTTAGCGGGCCCGGGACTGGACGGCTACACCTTC
CASSLAGPGLDGYTF
>.|TRBJ1-5|few|TRBV6-1
TGTGCCAGCAGTGAATTAGGACAGAAGAATCAGCCCCAGCATTTT
CASSELGQKNQPQHF
>TRBD1|TRBJ2-7|few|TRBV5-8
TGTGCCAGCAGCACCGACAGGGCGGACGAGCAGTACTTC
CASSTDRADEQYF
>TRBD2|TRBJ2-7|.|TRBV5-4
TGTGCCAGCAGCTTGAGCGGGGGGGTATCCCGGGCCTACGAGCAGTACTTC
CASSLSGGVSRAYEQYF
>.|TRBJ1-5|.|TRBV4-1
TGCGCCAGCAGCCCCTTAGGGGGAAGCAATCAGCCCCAGCATTTT
CASSPLGGSNQPQHF
>.|TRBJ2-5|.|TRBV7-8
TGTGCCAGCAGCTTAGCCGACAGCAATCAAGAGACCCAGTACTTC
CASSLADSNQETQYF
>TRBD1|TRBJ1-1|.|TRBV27
TGTGCCAGCAGTTCCCCAAGGACAGGGGGGACTGAAGCTTTCTTT
CASSSPRTGGTEAFF
>.|TRBJ2-1|.|TRBV7-9
TGTGCCAGCAGCTTAGGGGCAGGGGACAATGAGCAGTTCTTC
CASSLGAGDNEQFF
>.|TRBJ2-5|.|TRBV4-1
TGCGCCAGCAGCCAAGCGAGAGAGGAGACCCAGTACTTC
CASSQAREETQYF